A selection of T cell receptor beta chains follows, all from one sample in a study of beta chain features in type 1 diabetes. Assay: immunoSEQ multiplex PCR; the TCRdb copy retains only in-frame clones and omits some. The table has hundreds of thousands of clones, roughly an eighth seen once; the top ten hold 0.022%. The sequenced sample was naive CD4+ T cells from blood. The receptors were gathered from a man younger than 35 with type 1 diabetes. Both conserved end residues are part of each CDR3. Each record gives: V gene, D gene, clone size, J gene, CDR3 protein. A D gene is named only where the DNA matches it firmly. The size field is filled for only some rows; it gives once, few, many or a size class.

TRBV10-3,NA,few,TRBJ2-7,CAISEGLRTYEQYF
TRBV2,TRBD1,NA,TRBJ2-5,CASSGPGGVVETQYF
TRBV5-6,NA,few,TRBJ2-3,CASSPITTDRDTQYF
TRBV21-1,NA,NA,TRBJ1-5,CASSTDRGSNQPQHF
TRBV28,NA,NA,TRBJ2-5,CASSRGTGYETQYF
TRBV5-4,TRBD2,NA,TRBJ2-2,CASSLGGLARTGELFF
TRBV2,NA,few,TRBJ2-2,CASRDEDSYTGELFF
TRBV29-1,NA,few,TRBJ2-7,CSVGTTLPNEQYF
TRBV14,NA,once,TRBJ1-2,CASSQGGSSGYTF
TRBV30,NA,few,TRBJ2-1,CAWSSGVRNSYNEQFF
TRBV10-2,NA,few,TRBJ2-2,CASSVPSRRELFF
TRBV30,NA,NA,TRBJ1-3,CAWSPNQGNTIYF
TRBV19,NA,NA,TRBJ1-5,CASSIVGRGNQPQHF
TRBV7-3,TRBD2,NA,TRBJ2-5,CASARLAGEQETQYF